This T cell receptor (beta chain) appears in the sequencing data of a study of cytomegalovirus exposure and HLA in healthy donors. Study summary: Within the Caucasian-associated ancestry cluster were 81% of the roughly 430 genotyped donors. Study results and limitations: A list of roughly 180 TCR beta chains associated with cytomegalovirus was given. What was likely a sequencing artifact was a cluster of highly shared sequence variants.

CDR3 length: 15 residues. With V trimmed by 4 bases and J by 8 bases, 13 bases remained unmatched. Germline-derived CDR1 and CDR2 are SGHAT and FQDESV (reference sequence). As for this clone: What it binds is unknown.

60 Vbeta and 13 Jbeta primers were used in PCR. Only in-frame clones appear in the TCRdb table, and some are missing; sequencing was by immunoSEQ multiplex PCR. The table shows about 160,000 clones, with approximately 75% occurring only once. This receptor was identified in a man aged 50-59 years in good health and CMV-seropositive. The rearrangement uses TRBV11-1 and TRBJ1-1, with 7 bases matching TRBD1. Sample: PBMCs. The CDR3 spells CASSSQVLRGTEAFF. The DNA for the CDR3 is TGTGCCAGCAGCTCACAAGTCCTCAGGGGGACCGAAGCTTTCTTT.